The source of this T cell receptor beta chain is a study of identical twins. The study's findings and limits: Conclusions were drawn cross-sectionally by statistical analysis, without following the same donors. Models underpredicted monozygotic twin sharing of out-of-frame TCR alpha. The more abundant beta clonotypes in cord blood had fewer insertions, and memory repertoires did not show this.

MiXCR, applied by TCRdb to the 5' RACE reads, yields one record per CDR3 protein. The data show some 1,700,000 distinct CDR3 sequences, around 33% seen once. With regard to this clonotype: Its antigen is still unknown.

V shed 0 bases and J shed 0 bases, with 9 bases lying between them. Germline loops: CDR1 SGHAT, CDR2 FQNNGV. This CDR3 has 16 amino acids. Source material: cord blood. The TCR was taken from a newborn girl in good health. The chain couples TRBV11-2 to TRBJ1-5, with a possible D match to TRBD1 (5 bases). DNA of the CDR3: TGTGCCAGCAGCTTAGAACGGGGGTATAGCAATCAGCCCCAGCATTTT. Amino acids: CASSLERGYSNQPQHF.